This T cell receptor (beta chain) was recovered during a study of blood T cells in healthy people across ages. It was approximately 10 milliliters of peripheral blood that were drawn from each donor. With respect to this clonotype: Its antigen remains unknown.

Overall study findings and caveats: Comparison with aged donors showed that long-lived donors had more naive CD4+ cells and higher diversity. The CMV status of each donor remained undetermined, and this could have confounded shifts in expanded clonotypes.

Alongside a J-beta primer mix, a sample-barcoded 5' primer served in a second PCR lasting about 6 to 11 cycles. TCRdb re-derived calls from the 5' RACE reads in MiXCR, one entry per CDR3 protein. The sample yields approximately 670,000 distinct CDR3 sequences, roughly two fifths seen once. Per the germline V gene, CDR1 is LGHNT and CDR2 is FRNRAP. The CDR3 is made up of 14 amino acids. The germline V and J ends were trimmed by 1 base and 3 bases, with 9 bases remaining between them. This TCR derives from a man aged 80 or over in good health. The chain has TRBV12-5 and TRBJ2-5; D is possibly TRBD1 (6 bases). The sample consisted of blood. The CDR3 DNA sequence: TGTGCTAGTGGTTTGGGGACAGCAGAAGAGACCCAGTACTTC. It encodes CASGLGTAEETQYF.